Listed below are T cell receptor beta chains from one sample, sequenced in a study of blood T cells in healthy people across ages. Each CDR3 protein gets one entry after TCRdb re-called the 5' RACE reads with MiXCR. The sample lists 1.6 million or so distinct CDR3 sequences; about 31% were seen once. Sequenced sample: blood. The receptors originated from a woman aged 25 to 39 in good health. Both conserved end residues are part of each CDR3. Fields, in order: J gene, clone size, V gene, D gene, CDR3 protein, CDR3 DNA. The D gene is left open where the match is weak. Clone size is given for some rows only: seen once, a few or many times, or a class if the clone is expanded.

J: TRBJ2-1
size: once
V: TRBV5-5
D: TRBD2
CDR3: CASSLDTGGTNLYNEQFF
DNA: TGTGCCAGCAGCCTGGACACGGGGGGGACCAATCTCTACAATGAGCAGTTCTTC

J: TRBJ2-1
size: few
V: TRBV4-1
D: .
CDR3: CASSQMGEQFF
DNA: TGCGCCAGCAGCCAGATGGGTGAGCAGTTCTTC

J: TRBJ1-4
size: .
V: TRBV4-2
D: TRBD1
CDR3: CASSQGQGVTNEKLFF
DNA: TGTGCCAGCAGCCAGGGACAGGGGGTAACTAATGAAAAACTGTTTTTT

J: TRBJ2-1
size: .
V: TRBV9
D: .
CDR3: CASSVFGGSYNEQFF
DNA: TGTGCCAGCAGCGTATTTGGTGGGTCCTACAATGAGCAGTTCTTC

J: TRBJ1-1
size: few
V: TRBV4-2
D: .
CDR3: CASSLGGGMNTEAFF
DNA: TGTGCCAGCAGCCTAGGCGGGGGGATGAACACTGAAGCTTTCTTT

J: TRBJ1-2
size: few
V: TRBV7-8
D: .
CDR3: CASSLDGGNGYGYTF
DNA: TGTGCCAGCAGCTTAGATGGAGGGAACGGCTATGGCTACACCTTC

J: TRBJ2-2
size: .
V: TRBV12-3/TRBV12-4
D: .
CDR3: CASSFPRQMSGELFF
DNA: TGTGCCAGCAGTTTCCCGAGACAGATGTCCGGGGAGCTGTTTTTT

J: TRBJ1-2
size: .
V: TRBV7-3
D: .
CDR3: CASSLSAGSLDGYTF
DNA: TGTGCCAGCAGCTTAAGCGCGGGCTCATTAGATGGCTACACCTTC

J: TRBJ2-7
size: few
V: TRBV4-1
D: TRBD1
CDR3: CASSQEGQSPYEQYF
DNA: TGCGCCAGCAGCCAAGAGGGACAGTCTCCCTACGAGCAGTACTTC

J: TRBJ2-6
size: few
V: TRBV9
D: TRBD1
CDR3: CASSPWDRGAGANVLTF
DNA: TGTGCCAGCAGCCCCTGGGACAGGGGGGCCGGGGCCAACGTCCTGACTTTC

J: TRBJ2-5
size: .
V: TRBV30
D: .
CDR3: CAWTGTGSQETQYF
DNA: TGTGCCTGGACGGGGACCGGGAGCCAAGAGACCCAGTACTTC

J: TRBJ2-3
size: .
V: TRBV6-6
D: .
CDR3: CATIGQSADTQYF
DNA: TGTGCCACAATAGGACAAAGCGCAGATACGCAGTATTTT

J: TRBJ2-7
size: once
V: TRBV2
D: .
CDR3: CASSTRWYEQYF
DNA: TGTGCCAGCAGCACGAGATGGTACGAGCAGTACTTC

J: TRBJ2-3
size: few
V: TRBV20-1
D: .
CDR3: CSATDGPSGTQYF
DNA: TGCAGTGCAACCGATGGACCTTCAGGGACGCAGTATTTT

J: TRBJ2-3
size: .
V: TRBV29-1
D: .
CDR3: CSVEGAASTDTQYF
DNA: TGCAGCGTTGAAGGGGCGGCTAGCACAGATACGCAGTATTTT

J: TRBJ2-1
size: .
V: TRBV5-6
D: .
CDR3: CASSLLALTYNEQFF
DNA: TGTGCCAGCAGCTTGTTAGCTTTGACCTACAATGAGCAGTTCTTC

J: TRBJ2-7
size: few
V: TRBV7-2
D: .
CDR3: CASSSSRTSSYEQYF
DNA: TGTGCCAGCAGCTCGTCCCGCACGAGCTCCTACGAGCAGTACTTC

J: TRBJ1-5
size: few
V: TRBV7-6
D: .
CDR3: CASSLGEYSNQPQHF
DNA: TGTGCCAGCAGCTTAGGGGAATATAGCAATCAGCCCCAGCATTTT

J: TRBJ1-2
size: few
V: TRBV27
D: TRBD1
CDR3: CASSLGQGAYYGYTF
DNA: TGTGCCAGCAGTCTAGGACAGGGGGCTTACTATGGCTACACCTTC

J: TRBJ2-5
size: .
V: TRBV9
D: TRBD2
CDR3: CASSSMGTSGSGRGETQYF
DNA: TGTGCCAGCAGCTCGATGGGGACTAGCGGGAGTGGGAGAGGAGAGACCCAGTACTTC

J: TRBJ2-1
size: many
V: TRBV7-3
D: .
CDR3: CASSLLANHNEQFF
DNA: TGTGCCAGCAGCTTATTAGCGAACCACAATGAGCAGTTCTTC

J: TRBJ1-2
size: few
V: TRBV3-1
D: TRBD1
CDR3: CASSLRQGVFYYGYTF
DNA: TGTGCCAGCAGCCTACGACAGGGAGTATTTTACTATGGCTACACCTTC

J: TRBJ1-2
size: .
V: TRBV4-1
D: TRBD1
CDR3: CASSQALGTGFGYTF
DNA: TGCGCCAGCAGCCAAGCCCTCGGGACAGGGTTTGGCTACACCTTC

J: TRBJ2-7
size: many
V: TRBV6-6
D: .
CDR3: CASSYDGSFSEQYF
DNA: TGTGCCAGCAGTTACGACGGGAGCTTCAGCGAGCAGTACTTC

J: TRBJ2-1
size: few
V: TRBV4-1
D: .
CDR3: CASSQPSRLYNEQFF
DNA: TGCGCCAGCAGCCAACCCTCGAGGCTGTACAATGAGCAGTTCTTC

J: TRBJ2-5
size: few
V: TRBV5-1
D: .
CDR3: CASRARGDQETQYF
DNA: TGCGCCAGCAGAGCGAGGGGAGACCAAGAGACCCAGTACTTC

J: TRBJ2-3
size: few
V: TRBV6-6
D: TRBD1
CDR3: CASSPRQGRDTQYF
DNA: TGTGCCAGCAGTCCGCGACAGGGGCGGGATACGCAGTATTTT

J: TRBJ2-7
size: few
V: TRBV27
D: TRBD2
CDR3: CASSLGLAGVLGYEQYF
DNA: TGTGCCAGCAGTCTAGGACTAGCGGGAGTTTTAGGCTACGAGCAGTACTTC

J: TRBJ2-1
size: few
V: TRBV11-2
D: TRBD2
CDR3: CVSSPILGLAGEDYNEQFF
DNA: TGTGTCAGCAGCCCGATCCTGGGACTAGCGGGAGAGGACTACAATGAGCAGTTCTTC

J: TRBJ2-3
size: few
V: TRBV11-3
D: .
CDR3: CASSSGATTQYF
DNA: TGTGCCAGCAGCTCAGGGGCTACTACGCAGTATTTT

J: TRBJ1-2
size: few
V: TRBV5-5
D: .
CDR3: CASSSLGGDYGYTF
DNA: TGTGCCAGCAGCTCCCTTGGGGGGGACTATGGCTACACCTTC

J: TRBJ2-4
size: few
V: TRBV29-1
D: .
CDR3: CSVGRDPQYF
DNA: TGCAGCGTAGGCCGGGACCCCCAGTACTTC